The 27 T cell receptor beta chains given below trace back to one sample, sequenced in a study of blood T cell repertoires in COVID-19. This table comes from immunoSEQ multiplex PCR, and its TCRdb copy is limited to in-frame clones, with some not included. The sample lists 120,000 to 150,000 clones, approximately 80% occurring once. Specimen: peripheral blood. The origin of the receptors is a human donor in a cohort sampled during active COVID-19.

The gene calls are TRBV11-2 and TRBJ1-1; 7 nucleotides agree with TRBD1. Germline V gene data show CDR1 as SGHAT and CDR2 as FQNNGV. V lost 4 bases and J lost 4; bases outside the gene matches: 15. This CDR3 comprises 17 residues. The CDR3 nucleotides read TGTGCCAGCAGCTATGCTGGGGCCGGACAGGCCCCCACTGAAGCTTTCTTT. Amino acids: CASSYAGAGQAPTEAFF. Full variable domain (remainder filled in from reference TRBV11-2 and TRBJ1-1): EAGVAQSPRYKIIEKRQSVAFWCNPISGHATLYWYQQILGQGPKLLIQFQNNGVVDDSQLPKDRFSAERLKGVDSTLKIQPAKLEDSAVYLCASSYAGAGQAPTEAFFGQGTRLTVV.

The chain recombines TRBV7-2 with TRBJ2-5; 9 positions match TRBD2. This CDR3 comprises 17 residues. Losses at the gene ends were 1 base for V and 7 bases for J; bases not matched to a gene: 13. Looked up from germline, CDR1 is SGHTA and CDR2 is FQGNSA. CDR3 residues: CASSLEVAGASRATQYF. The CDR3 bases are TGTGCCAGCAGCTTAGAGGTAGCGGGGGCCTCCAGGGCGACCCAGTACTTC.

This sequence joins TRBV28 and TRBJ2-3; D perhaps matches TRBD1 (5 bases). The V end lost 6 bases, the J end lost 4 bases, and 17 bases lay between the germline ends. CDR3 length: 15 amino acids. CDR1 is MDHEN, CDR2 SYDVKM, per germline. The CDR3 DNA reads TGTGCCAGCAGGTCACAGGACCCTTGGTCAGATACGCAGTATTTT. Amino acids: CASRSQDPWSDTQYF.

This clone was seen once. The V call is TRBV29-1, the J call TRBJ1-1; the D gene is possibly TRBD1 (5 bases). The V and J ends lost 6 bases and 8 bases respectively, with 10 bases between them. The CDR3 consists of 10 residues. Germline CDR1 SQVTM, CDR2 ANQGSEA. The CDR3 bases are TGCAGCGTGGAACAGGTCGAAGCTTTCTTT. Amino acid sequence: CSVEQVEAFF.

This clone was counted only a few times. CDR3 amino acids: CAIRPSGSGTGELFF. CDR3 coding DNA: TGTGCCATCAGACCCTCGGGGTCAGGCACCGGGGAGCTGTTTTTT. The chain has TRBV10-3 and TRBJ2-2; TRBD2 might be the D (5 bases). The CDR3 is made up of 15 amino acids. Germline values: CDR1 ENHRY, CDR2 SYGVKD. Trimming stripped 6 bases from V and 4 bases from J, with 15 bases between.

A note on this clone: Sequence at one end of the junction differs from germline and may be a read error. This CDR3 reads CASSQDPRRGRLF. The CDR3 nucleotides are TGCGCCAGCAGCCAAGATCCACGGCGGGGGAGGCTCTTC. The chain combines TRBV4-3 with TRBJ2-1; 7 nucleotides agree with TRBD2. The CDR3 loop spans 13 amino acids. In germline, CDR1 is LGHNA, CDR2 YSLEER.

This rearrangement joins TRBV6-5 to TRBJ2-4; 10 bases are shared with TRBD2. V was pared by 2 bases and J by 9 bases, with 7 bases of the junction left unmatched. The CDR3 runs to 15 residues. CDR1 is MNHEY, CDR2 SVGAGI, per germline. The CDR3 region is CASSYEAGGPGIQYF. The DNA for the CDR3 is TGTGCCAGCAGTTACGAAGCGGGGGGGCCAGGCATTCAGTACTTC.

In DNA form, the CDR3 reads TGTGCCAGCAGGTCCCGGGACAGATCCACTGAAGCTTTCTTT. It is translated as CASRSRDRSTEAFF. The chain combines TRBV5-4 with TRBJ1-1; TRBD1 agrees at 7 bases. The CDR3 contains 14 residues. In germline, CDR1 is SGHNT, CDR2 YYREEE (reference sequence). The V and J ends lost 5 bases and 4 bases, in that order; junction bases with no gene match: 8. Drawing the rest from reference TRBV5-4 and TRBJ1-1, the complete variable domain is ETGVTQSPTHLIKTRGQQVTLRCSSQSGHNTVSWYQQALGQGPQFIFQYYREEENGRGNFPPRFSGLQFPNYSSELNVNALELDDSALYLCASRSRDRSTEAFFGQGTRLTVV.

The J gene is TRBJ2-3, the V gene TRBV2, with TRBD1 matching 7 bases. CDR3 length: 15 amino acids. V lost 6 bases, J lost 6 bases, and 12 bases stayed unmatched. Germline assignment: CDR1 SNHLY and CDR2 FYNNEI. The chain's CDR3 is CASSPRGSAVDTQYF. As DNA, the CDR3 is TGTGCCAGCAGCCCCAGGGGGTCGGCGGTCGATACGCAGTATTTT.

V gene TRBV12-1 combines with J gene TRBJ1-2; the table's D call TRBD1 went unverified against the DNA. TRBV12-1 counts as a pseudogene. This CDR3 region has 14 residues. CDR3 protein: CASSFSSSQGGYTF. The CDR3 DNA reads as TGTGCCAGCAGCTTTTCGTCGAGTCAGGGTGGCTACACCTTC.

The chain links TRBV27 to TRBJ1-1; D remains unclear. The CDR3 sequence is 15 residues long. From germline, CDR1 is MNHEY and CDR2 SMNVEV (reference sequence). V was cut by 6 bases and J by 2 bases, with 16 bases left in between. The CDR3: CASRGWRRENTEAFF. CDR3 DNA: TGTGCCAGCAGGGGTTGGCGGCGGGAAAACACTGAAGCTTTCTTT.

V gene TRBV5-1 combines with J gene TRBJ2-3; no reliable D call. The ends were cut back, 0 bases at V and 0 bases at J, with 8 bases in the middle. The germline V gene has CDR1 SGHRS and CDR2 YFSETQ. This CDR3 is built from 15 residues. In DNA form, the CDR3 reads TGCGCCAGCAGCTTGGTTTGGGCTAGCACAGATACGCAGTATTTT. Its protein is CASSLVWASTDTQYF.

As regards this clone: The sample contains more than one DNA sequence encoding this CDR3. The chain links TRBV4-2 to TRBJ1-2, with 10 bases aligning to TRBD1. With 0 bases clipped from V and 2 bases from J, the junction kept 0 bases outside the gene matches. The CDR3 extends over 15 amino acids. Germline lookup yields CDR1 LGHNA and CDR2 YNFKEQ. The CDR3 DNA sequence: TGTGCCAGCAGCCAAGAGGGACAGGGGAACTATGGCTACACCTTC. The encoded protein is CASSQEGQGNYGYTF.

This clone was seen a few times. This chain joins TRBV15 and TRBJ2-3; tentative D call: TRBD1 (6 bases). Trimming shortened V by 6 bases and J by 0 bases, and 13 bases separated the two germline ends. This CDR3 is built from 15 residues. CDR1 is LNHNV, CDR2 YYDKDF, per germline (reference sequence). The CDR3 bases are TGTGCCACCAGGGGGGCGATACGAAGCACAGATACGCAGTATTTT. This sequence encodes CATRGAIRSTDTQYF.

The chain joins TRBV19 to TRBJ2-3; 13 nucleotides match TRBD2. The ends lost 6 bases at V and 2 bases at J; junction bases unmatched: 5. The CDR3 covers 16 residues. Germline V CDR1 and CDR2: LNHDA, SQIVND (reference sequence). CDR3 in amino acids: CASRPTSGGPTDTQYF. CDR3 DNA: TGTGCCAGTAGACCGACTAGCGGGGGGCCCACAGATACGCAGTATTTT. The full variable domain, rest sourced from reference TRBV19 and TRBJ2-3, is DGGITQSPKYLFRKEGQNVTLSCEQNLNHDAMYWYRQDPGQGLRLIYYSQIVNDFQKGDIAEGYSVSREKKESFPLTVTSAQKNPTAFYLCASRPTSGGPTDTQYFGPGTRLTVL.

This chain joins TRBV5-4 and TRBJ2-2, with TRBD2 identical over 10 bases. The CDR3 is 15 amino acids. The trim removed 0 bases at V and 6 bases at J, leaving 2 bases unmatched. CDR1 and CDR2 from the germline V gene are SGHNT and YYREEE (reference sequence). The CDR3 bases are TGTGCCAGCAGCTTGGGAGCGGGGGGGGCCGGGGAGCTGTTTTTT. Translation: CASSLGAGGAGELFF.

This sequence joins TRBV7-9 and TRBJ2-7, with TRBD1 matching over 8 bases. V gave up 2 bases and J gave up 5 bases; unmatched junction bases: 8. This CDR3 comprises 15 residues. Germline lookup yields CDR1 SEHNR and CDR2 FQNEAQ (reference sequence). The CDR3 region is CASSLTTGARHEQYF. The DNA of the CDR3 is TGTGCCAGCAGCTTAACGACAGGGGCGAGACACGAGCAGTACTTC.

The chain joins TRBV10-3 to TRBJ2-3, with TRBD1 matching over 9 bases. Germline values: CDR1 ENHRY, CDR2 SYGVKD. The CDR3 length is 16 residues. The V gene end was trimmed by 6 bases and the J gene end by 3 bases; junction bases not matched to a gene: 10. CDR3 amino acids: CAISRPGQGTTDTQYF. In nucleotides, the CDR3 is TGTGCCATCAGCCGTCCGGGACAGGGTACAACAGATACGCAGTATTTT.

The J gene is TRBJ1-1, the V gene TRBV7-3; D remains ambiguous. CDR3 length: 12 amino acids. CDR1 SGHTA and CDR2 FQGTGA come from the germline V gene. V lost 2 bases, J lost 5 bases, and 6 bases lay in between. CDR3 sequence (DNA): TGTGCCAGCAGCTTAGTGGAGACTGAAGCTTTCTTT. It encodes CASSLVETEAFF.

The chain combines TRBV24-1 with TRBJ2-3; 8 bases align to TRBD1. The CDR3 extends over 13 amino acids. Losses at the gene ends were 0 bases for V and 11 bases for J; bases not matched to a gene: 3. Per the germline V gene, CDR1 is KGHDR and CDR2 is SFDVKD. The CDR3 nucleotides read TGTGCCACCAGTGATTTGGGACAGGGAAGGCAGTATTTT. This translates into CATSDLGQGRQYF.

The V gene is TRBV7-8, the J gene TRBJ2-2; 9 positions agree with TRBD1. The CDR3 totals 15 residues. V shed 5 bases and J 5 bases; nucleotides not matched to a gene: 6. Germline CDR1 SGHVS, CDR2 FQNEAQ. The CDR3 sequence is CASSPGDRDTGELFF. The CDR3, as DNA: TGTGCCAGCAGCCCTGGGGACAGGGATACCGGGGAGCTGTTTTTT.

The chain joins TRBV5-4 to TRBJ2-5; 15 nucleotides agree with TRBD2. In germline, CDR1 is SGHNT, CDR2 YYREEE (reference sequence). Germline trimming cut 4 bases from V and 3 bases from J; bases unmatched to any gene: 4. CDR3 size: 16 residues. The CDR3 DNA is TGTGCCAGCAGCGTAGGACTAGCGGGGGGGGAAGAGACCCAGTACTTC. It yields the protein CASSVGLAGGEETQYF.

This sequence joins TRBV30 and TRBJ1-1; 11 bases are a match to TRBD1. The CDR3 runs 16 residues. CDR1 GTSNPN and CDR2 SVGIG come from the germline V gene (reference sequence). Trimming cost V 2 bases and J 4 bases; bases outside gene matches: 9. CDR3 protein: CAWSTGTGGRGTEAFF. The CDR3 nucleotides are TGTGCCTGGAGTACCGGGACAGGGGGTCGCGGCACTGAAGCTTTCTTT.

This sequence joins TRBV2 and TRBJ2-3; TRBD2 matches 7 bases. The CDR3 extends over 14 amino acids. Trimming at V came to 1 base and at J to 7 bases, leaving 5 bases not matched to a gene. Germline V gene lookup returns CDR1 SNHLY and CDR2 FYNNEI. The CDR3 DNA reads as TGTGCCAGCAGTGAAGGTCGGGGGGAGAATACGCAGTATTTT. It encodes CASSEGRGENTQYF.

This clone was picked up a small number of times. The chain combines TRBV5-1 with TRBJ2-5, with 9 bases fitting TRBD2. The germline V gene encodes CDR1 SGHRS and CDR2 YFSETQ. Trimming took 2 bases from V and 1 from J; bases not matched to a gene: 3. The CDR3 has 15 amino acids. The CDR3 spells CASSFSGGPQETQYF. The CDR3 DNA is TGCGCCAGCAGCTTTAGCGGGGGCCCCCAAGAGACCCAGTACTTC.

V gene TRBV7-2 combines with J gene TRBJ1-1, with a possible D match to TRBD1 (5 bases). This CDR3 contains 14 residues. Between the trimmed V and J ends, which lost 0 bases and 3 bases, there was a span of 8 bases. The germline gives CDR1 SGHTA, CDR2 FQGNSA. The CDR3 is CASSLASGDTEAFF. The CDR3, as DNA: TGTGCCAGCAGCTTAGCTTCGGGGGACACTGAAGCTTTCTTT.

The genes are TRBV5-1 and TRBJ1-4; D might be TRBD1 (6 bases). In germline, CDR1 is SGHRS, CDR2 YFSETQ. The V gene lost 0 bases and the J gene lost 8 bases, with 17 bases spanning the gap. This CDR3 spans 16 amino acids. The CDR3 sequence: CASSLANQGHNEKLFF. The CDR3 bases are TGCGCCAGCAGCTTGGCCAACCAGGGACATAACGAAAAACTGTTTTTT.